Listed here are 25 T cell receptor beta chains from one sample, sequenced in a study of CXCR3-negative and CXCR3-positive naive CD8 T cells. General study points: Greater hydrophobicity was found in TRB CDR3s of CXCR3-positive naive cells than of CXCR3-negative naive cells.

The libraries of TRB cDNA were prepared using 5' RACE with UMI labels. TCRdb reprocessed the 5' RACE reads and stores each CDR3 protein as one record, lacking DNA. The table for this sample gives just under 65,000 distinct CDR3 sequences. These receptors' antigens are unknown. The specimen was naive CXCR3+ CD8+ T cells from blood. This sample's subset: CD45RO-CCR7+CD27+CD95- naive CD8+ T cells expressing CXCR3 (TNR3+). The receptors come from a human donor in good health. Some clones in this sample may be carry-over from other donors' samples.

The chain carries TRBV5-1 and TRBJ2-1; TCRdb's D call, TRBD1, is unchecked because there is no DNA. CDR3 length equals 15 residues. CDR1 is SGHRS and CDR2 is YFSETQ in the germline V gene. The CDR3 sequence: CASSPGQGLFNEQFF.

The chain joins TRBV28 to TRBJ1-5. The germline V gene encodes CDR1 MDHEN and CDR2 SYDVKM. The CDR3 contains 15 residues. The CDR3 reads CASSLARVSNQPQHF.

V usage is TRBV28 and J usage is TRBJ2-1; the D gene TCRdb calls, TRBD2, cannot be checked with no DNA. Germline-derived CDR1 and CDR2 are MDHEN and SYDVKM. The CDR3 consists of 16 residues. CDR3 sequence reads: CASSLRRGLNYNEQFF.

The J gene is TRBJ1-1, the V gene TRBV7-9; TCRdb's assignment of TRBD1 cannot be checked, as there is no DNA. CDR3 length equals 13 residues. In germline, CDR1 is SEHNR, CDR2 FQNEAQ (reference sequence). The CDR3 here is CASSLEPTVEAFF. Combining the CDR3 with reference TRBV7-9 and TRBJ1-1 gives the whole variable domain DTGVSQNPRHKITKRGQNVTFRCDPISEHNRLYWYRQTLGQGPEFLTYFQNEAQLEKSRLLSDRFSAERPKGSFSTLEIQRTEQGDSAMYLCASSLEPTVEAFFGQGTRLTVV.

The chain couples TRBV28 to TRBJ2-3; lacking DNA, the TRBD2 call made by TCRdb goes unchecked. This CDR3 is built from 15 residues. Germline CDR1 and CDR2: MDHEN and SYDVKM. The CDR3 here is CASSSLAGSTDTQYF.

This chain links TRBV29-1 with TRBJ1-2. This CDR3 region has 11 residues. Germline V gene data show CDR1 as SQVTM and CDR2 as ANQGSEA. The CDR3: CSVGDIFGYTF.

The chain's CDR3 is CSVEGFNEQFF. The V gene is TRBV29-1, the J gene TRBJ2-1. In germline, CDR1 is SQVTM, CDR2 ANQGSEA. The CDR3 runs 11 residues.

The chain has TRBV29-1 and TRBJ2-1; without DNA, the TCRdb call of TRBD1 cannot be checked. The CDR3 has 13 residues. Germline CDR1 and CDR2: SQVTM and ANQGSEA. The CDR3 sequence is CSVEKDTSNEQFF.

The rearrangement uses TRBV28 and TRBJ2-7. In germline, CDR1 is MDHEN, CDR2 SYDVKM. The CDR3 sequence is 16 residues long. Here the CDR3 reads CASSLLTVSFVDEQYF.

The V call is TRBV7-3, the J call TRBJ2-7. This CDR3 has 14 residues. The germline gives CDR1 SGHTA, CDR2 FQGTGA. The CDR3 loop is CASSSLSGPYEQYF.

The V gene is TRBV7-8, the J gene TRBJ2-7. The CDR3 is 15 amino acids. Germline V gene sequence: CDR1 SGHVS, CDR2 FQNEAQ. CDR3 in amino acids: CASSLYEPTSYEQYF. Variable domain in full (rest from reference TRBV7-8 and TRBJ2-7): GAGVSQSPRYKVAKRGQDVALRCDPISGHVSLFWYQQALGQGPEFLTYFQNEAQLDKSGLPSDRFFAERPEGSVSTLKIQRTQQEDSAVYLCASSLYEPTSYEQYFGPGTRLTVT.

The chain employs TRBV4-3 and TRBJ2-1; TCRdb's D gene call, TRBD2, goes unchecked for lack of DNA. The germline gives CDR1 LGHNA, CDR2 YSLEER. This CDR3 has 16 residues. This CDR3 is CASSQGLAGGYNEQFF.

This CDR3 reads CASSVWGTGVNDEQYF. This chain links TRBV9 with TRBJ2-7; TCRdb picks TRBD1, but there is no DNA to check that call. CDR1 is SGDLS and CDR2 is YYNGEE in the germline V gene. There are 16 residues in the CDR3.

V is TRBV4-1 and J is TRBJ1-5; TCRdb's assignment of TRBD1 cannot be checked, as there is no DNA. The CDR3 covers 15 residues. Germline V gene data show CDR1 as MGHRA and CDR2 as YSYEKL. The CDR3 spells CASSQGQYSNQPQHF.

The CDR3 loop reads CASSYSWGSEQYF. The chain joins TRBV6-2 or TRBV6-3 to TRBJ2-7. The CDR3 loop spans 13 amino acids. Germline V CDR1 and CDR2: MNHEY, SVGEGT.

The rearrangement uses TRBV29-1 and TRBJ2-7; lacking DNA, the TRBD1 call made by TCRdb goes unchecked. This CDR3 contains 13 residues. In germline, CDR1 is SQVTM, CDR2 ANQGSEA. The CDR3 sequence: CSVEGDRVYEQYF.

This sequence joins TRBV12-3 or TRBV12-4 and TRBJ1-1. The CDR3 totals 12 residues. CDR3: CASSTALNEAFF.

The rearrangement joins TRBV29-1 to TRBJ2-7; there is no DNA to check the TCRdb D call of TRBD1. Germline values: CDR1 SQVTM, CDR2 ANQGSEA. The CDR3 loop spans 13 amino acids. CDR3 residues: CSVERTDTYEQYF.

The chain links TRBV29-1 to TRBJ2-5; lacking DNA, the TRBD1 call made by TCRdb goes unchecked. There are 16 residues in the CDR3. Germline CDR1 and CDR2: SQVTM and ANQGSEA. The CDR3: CSVEARGGGYQETQYF.

The rearrangement joins TRBV20-1 to TRBJ2-6; TCRdb returns TRBD1, unconfirmable since there is no DNA. CDR1 is DFQATT, CDR2 SNEGSKA, per germline (reference sequence). The CDR3 has 14 amino acids. CDR3 loop: CSASPGSGANVLTF.

This chain connects TRBV25-1 to TRBJ2-4; TCRdb's D call, TRBD2, is unchecked because there is no DNA. This CDR3 spans 13 amino acids. Germline CDR1 is MGHDK and CDR2 is SYGVNS. The CDR3 sequence: CASSELGTYIQYF.

J is TRBJ1-2 and V is TRBV12-3 or TRBV12-4; as DNA is missing, the TRBD1 call by TCRdb cannot be tested. This CDR3 comprises 11 residues. The CDR3 reads CASRTDYGYTF.

The chain couples TRBV15 to TRBJ2-1; lacking DNA, the TRBD2 call made by TCRdb goes unchecked. Germline assignment: CDR1 LNHNV and CDR2 YYDKDF (reference sequence). The CDR3 is 16 residues long. This chain's CDR3 is CATSSPQGSGRGEQFF.

The CDR3 here is CASSLISRETQYF. The J gene is TRBJ2-5, the V gene TRBV5-4; TCRdb's D gene call, TRBD1, goes unchecked for lack of DNA. This CDR3 contains 13 residues. Germline CDR1 reads SGHNT; CDR2 reads YYREEE (reference sequence).

V is TRBV20-1 and J is TRBJ2-1; TCRdb selects TRBD1, and the lack of DNA leaves this call unchecked. CDR3 size: 14 residues. Germline CDR1 and CDR2: DFQATT and SNEGSKA (reference sequence). This CDR3 reads CSAWGETGDNEQFF.